This T cell receptor (beta chain) was sequenced for a study of blood T cells in healthy people across ages. A second PCR, run for 7 to 11 cycles, used a sample-barcoded 5' primer plus a J-beta primer mix. TCRdb reprocessed the 5' RACE reads via MiXCR and lists one record per CDR3 protein. The sample has nearly 800,000 distinct CDR3 sequences; just over 55% are singletons. This clonotype was counted a single time. Germline values: CDR1 ENHRY, CDR2 SYGVKD. The CDR3 totals 14 residues. V shed 7 bases and J shed 1 base, with 10 bases lying between them. Material for sequencing was blood. The rearrangement uses TRBV10-3 and TRBJ2-2; TRBD1 might be the D (6 bases). The clonotype comes from a man aged 40-50 years in good health. The CDR3 loop reads CAITGQKNTGELFF. DNA for the CDR3: TGTGCCATCACCGGACAGAAGAACACCGGGGAGCTGTTTTTT.